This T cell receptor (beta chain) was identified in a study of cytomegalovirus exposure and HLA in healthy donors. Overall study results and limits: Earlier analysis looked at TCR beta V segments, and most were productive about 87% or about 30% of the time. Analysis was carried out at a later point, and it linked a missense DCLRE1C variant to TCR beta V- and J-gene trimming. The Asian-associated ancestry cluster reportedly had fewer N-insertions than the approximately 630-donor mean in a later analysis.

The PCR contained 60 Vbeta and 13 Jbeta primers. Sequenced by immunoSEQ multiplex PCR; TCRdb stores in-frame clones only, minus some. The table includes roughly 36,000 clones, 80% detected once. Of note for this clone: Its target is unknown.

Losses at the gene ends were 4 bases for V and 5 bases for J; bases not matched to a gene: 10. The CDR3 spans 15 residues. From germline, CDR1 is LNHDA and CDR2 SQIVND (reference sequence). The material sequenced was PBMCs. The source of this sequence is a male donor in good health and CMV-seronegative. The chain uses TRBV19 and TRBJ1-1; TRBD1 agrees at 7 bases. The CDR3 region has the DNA TGTGCCAGTAGTAGGGCAGGGGGGAGAATGACTGAAGCTTTCTTT. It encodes CASSRAGGRMTEAFF.